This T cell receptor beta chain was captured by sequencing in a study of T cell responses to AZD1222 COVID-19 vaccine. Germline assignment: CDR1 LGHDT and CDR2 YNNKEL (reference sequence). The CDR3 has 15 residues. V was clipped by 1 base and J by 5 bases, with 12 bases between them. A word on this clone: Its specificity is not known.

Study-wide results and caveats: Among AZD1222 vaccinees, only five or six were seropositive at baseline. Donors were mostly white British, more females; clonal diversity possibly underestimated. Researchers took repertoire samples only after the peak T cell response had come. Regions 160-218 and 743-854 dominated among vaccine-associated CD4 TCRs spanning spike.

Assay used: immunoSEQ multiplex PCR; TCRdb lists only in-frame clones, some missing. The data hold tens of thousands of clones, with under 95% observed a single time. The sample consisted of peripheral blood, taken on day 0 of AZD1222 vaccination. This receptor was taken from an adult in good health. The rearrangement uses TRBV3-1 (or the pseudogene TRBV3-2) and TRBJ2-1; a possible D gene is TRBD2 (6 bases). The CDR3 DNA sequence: TGTGCCAGCAGCCAAGGGTCGGGGGTACACAATGAGCAGTTCTTC. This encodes CASSQGSGVHNEQFF.